This T cell receptor beta chain was sequenced during a study of T cell repertoires in cytomegalovirus infection. About the research overall: Use of recently identified HLA-C-restricted and well-studied HLA-B-restricted CMV epitopes was part of the study. CMV infection plus the matching HLA type was flagged by public TCR beta signatures.

The germline V gene encodes CDR1 MGHRA and CDR2 YSYEKL. The CDR3 has 14 amino acids. Study-wide results and limits: Carriage of CMV together with the relevant HLA was identifiable through cumulative public TCR beta family frequency.

As to this clonotype: What it binds is unknown. The junction does not match germline at one end; this may be a read error.

TCRdb reprocessed the reads with MiXCR, giving one entry per CDR3 protein. The sample contains roughly 990,000 distinct CDR3 sequences, roughly a third of which appear only once. The material sequenced was cultured CD8+ T cells from PBMCs, taken from culture after CMV antigen stimulation. The sequence was obtained from a human donor in good health (CMV status not recorded). Some clones in this sample may be carry-over from other donors' samples. V gene TRBV4-1 combines with J gene TRBJ1-2; D is undetermined. The CDR3 DNA is TGCGCCAGCAGCCAAGAACGGGAAAACTATGACTACACCTTC. It translates to CASSQERENYDYTF.